This passage covers 32 T cell receptor beta chains from one sample sequenced in a study of vaccination effects on CD4 cells after COVID-19. The culture ran for around nine days before CD4+ T cells were isolated. SARS-CoV-2 infected the person between March and December 2020, as confirmed by PCR. Participants each got two BNT162b2 or mRNA-1273 vaccine doses. No cognate antigen is known for these TCRs. Assay: immunoSEQ multiplex PCR; the TCRdb copy retains only in-frame clones and omits some. The table shows tens of thousands of clones, with roughly four fifths occurring only once. The source was CD4+ T cells from PBMCs cultured without peptide, collected after COVID-19 vaccination. The receptors come from a human donor who had a prior SARS-CoV-2 infection.

The chain employs TRBV18 and TRBJ1-3, with 9 nucleotides matching TRBD1. This CDR3 is 18 amino acids long. Germline V CDR1 and CDR2: KGHSH, LQKENI. With V trimmed by 3 bases and J by 5 bases, 14 bases remained unmatched. CDR3 loop: CASSPITVRGQGRNTIYF. The CDR3 bases are TGTGCCAGCTCACCTATAACCGTTCGGGGACAGGGTCGAAACACCATATATTTT.

V usage is TRBV18 and J usage is TRBJ2-1, with no clear D. V lost 5 bases and J lost 9, with 8 bases in between. The germline V gene has CDR1 KGHSH and CDR2 LQKENI. The CDR3 contains 11 residues. The CDR3 region has the DNA TGTGCCAGCTCAGTTTTAGGTGAGCAGTTCTTC. Translation gives CASSVLGEQFF.

The chain uses TRBV12-3 or TRBV12-4 and TRBJ2-1; tentatively, D is TRBD2 (6 bases). The CDR3 length is 12 residues. Trimming stripped 6 bases from V and 15 bases from J, with 18 bases between. The CDR3 spells CASRRDSPGVFF. The CDR3 DNA follows: TGTGCCAGCAGACGGGACTCTCCGGGGGTGTTCTTC.

J is TRBJ1-5 and V is TRBV27; 8 nucleotides agree with TRBD1. V was clipped by 5 bases and J by 4 bases; unmatched bases: 4. The CDR3 is 14 amino acids. CDR1 and CDR2 (germline): MNHEY, SMNVEV (reference sequence). The CDR3 reads CASSLGTGNQPQHF. The CDR3 DNA reads TGTGCCAGCAGTCTGGGGACAGGTAATCAGCCCCAGCATTTT.

This chain uses TRBV4-1 with TRBJ2-3; 9 bases fit TRBD2. V was clipped by 3 bases and J by 5 bases; unmatched bases: 6. This CDR3 has 15 amino acids. CDR1 and CDR2 from the germline V gene are MGHRA and YSYEKL. DNA for the CDR3: TGCGCCAGCAGCCACCAGACTAGCGGAGGAGATACGCAGTATTTT. It is translated as CASSHQTSGGDTQYF.

The chain has TRBV24-1 and TRBJ1-1; 7 bases align to TRBD1. The trim removed 3 bases at V and 7 bases at J, leaving 1 base unmatched. Germline loops: CDR1 KGHDR, CDR2 SFDVKD. The CDR3 sequence is 12 residues long. CDR3 DNA sequence: TGTGCCACCAGTGATGGGGACAGTGAAGCTTTCTTT. It codes for CATSDGDSEAFF.

This CDR3 reads CAISPSGANTGELFF. CDR3 bases: TGTGCCATCAGCCCCAGCGGGGCGAACACCGGGGAGCTGTTTTTT. The chain combines TRBV10-3 with TRBJ2-2; 7 bases map to TRBD2. Germline V gives CDR1 ENHRY, CDR2 SYGVKD. The CDR3 sequence is 15 residues long. With V trimmed by 6 bases and J by 0 bases, 4 bases remained unmatched.

The J gene is TRBJ2-1, the V gene TRBV21-1. TRBV21-1 is a pseudogene segment. The CDR3 spans 14 residues. CDR3 in DNA: TGTGCCAGCAGCCACGACGGTACCTACAATGAGCAGTTCTTC. It codes for CASSHDGTYNEQFF.

This clone was observed a few times. CDR3 amino acids: CASSSGDLVSNEQFF. The CDR3 nucleotides are TGTGCCAGCTCGTCTGGGGACTTAGTTTCCAATGAGCAGTTCTTC. V is TRBV18 and J is TRBJ2-1; the D gene is possibly TRBD2 (6 bases). CDR3 size: 15 residues. Germline CDR1 and CDR2: KGHSH and LQKENI. Trimming took 6 bases from V and 6 from J, leaving 18 bases between them. The entire variable domain, with the rest obtained from reference TRBV18 and TRBJ2-1, is as follows: NAGVMQNPRHLVRRRGQEARLRCSPMKGHSHVYWYRQLPEEGLKFMVYLQKENIIDESGMPKERFSAEFPKEGPSILRIQQVVRGDSAAYFCASSSGDLVSNEQFFGPGTRLTVL.

The rearrangement joins TRBV9 to TRBJ2-5, with D unresolved. This CDR3 has 14 amino acids. V was cut by 4 bases and J by 7 bases, with 17 bases left in between. Germline V lookup: CDR1 SGDLS, CDR2 YYNGEE. The CDR3 region is CASSPVLSPGTQYF. DNA for the CDR3: TGTGCCAGCAGCCCAGTCCTCAGTCCAGGGACCCAGTACTTC.

V is TRBV4-2 and J is TRBJ2-1; D possibly corresponds to TRBD2 (7 bases). Per germline, CDR1 LGHNA and CDR2 YNFKEQ. There are 17 residues in the CDR3. Trimming left V 4 bases short and J 8 bases short, with 24 bases between. The CDR3 protein is CASSRVVDSKGGDEQFF. The CDR3 DNA sequence: TGTGCCAGCAGCCGGGTCGTGGACTCAAAAGGGGGGGATGAGCAGTTCTTC.

This clone was picked up a small number of times. V and J are TRBV2 and TRBJ2-7, with TRBD2 matching 10 bases. The CDR3 runs to 15 residues. J was trimmed by 2 bases and V by 6 bases; bases with no gene match: 7. The germline V gene has CDR1 SNHLY and CDR2 FYNNEI. The CDR3 is CASRELAGTPYEQYF. The CDR3 DNA is TGTGCCAGCAGGGAACTAGCGGGGACTCCCTACGAGCAGTACTTC.

The chain has TRBV2 and TRBJ1-1, with D unclear. Trimming removed 7 bases from V and 3 bases from J, with 12 bases in between. CDR1 and CDR2 (germline): SNHLY, FYNNEI. The CDR3 loop spans 13 amino acids. The CDR3 spells CASKGEVHTEAFF. The CDR3 nucleotides are TGTGCCAGCAAGGGTGAAGTCCACACTGAAGCTTTCTTT.

The chain employs TRBV18 and TRBJ2-2; D gene unclear. Germline lookup yields CDR1 KGHSH and CDR2 LQKENI. V dropped 2 bases and J dropped 2 bases, with 15 bases sitting between them. This CDR3 has 17 residues. The CDR3 region is CASSPSYRAGNTGELFF. The CDR3 nucleotides are TGTGCCAGCTCACCAAGCTATAGGGCAGGCAACACCGGGGAGCTGTTTTTT.

This clone has only a few counts. The chain has TRBV7-9 and TRBJ2-1, with D perhaps TRBD1 (5 bases). V gave up 3 bases and J gave up 8 bases, with 17 bases separating them. This CDR3 has 15 residues. Germline V CDR1 and CDR2: SEHNR, FQNEAQ (reference sequence). CDR3 sequence reads: CASSFPGKVRDEQFF. The CDR3 nucleotides read TGTGCCAGCAGCTTCCCAGGGAAAGTGCGCGATGAGCAGTTCTTC.

The chain is built from TRBV6-4 and TRBJ1-3; D might be TRBD1 (6 bases). The CDR3 consists of 18 residues. Germline V gene lookup returns CDR1 MRHNA and CDR2 SNTAGT. Trimming took off 0 bases at V and 0 bases at J, with 15 bases between the two ends. CDR3 amino acids: CASSDSSVDSLSGNTIYF. For the CDR3, the DNA is TGTGCCAGCAGTGACTCGTCAGTGGACAGTCTCTCTGGAAACACCATATATTTT.

The V and J genes are TRBV3-1 (or the pseudogene TRBV3-2) and TRBJ2-7, with no clear D. The CDR3 extends over 15 amino acids. The germline gives CDR1 LGHDT, CDR2 YNNKEL (reference sequence). Trimming took off 1 base at V and 0 bases at J, with 10 bases between the two ends. The CDR3 sequence is CASSQGSQASYEQYF. The CDR3 DNA follows: TGTGCCAGCAGCCAAGGAAGTCAGGCCTCCTACGAGCAGTACTTC.

The V call is TRBV6-5, the J call TRBJ1-1; D gene ambiguous. Germline V gene data show CDR1 as MNHEY and CDR2 as SVGAGI. V was pared by 6 bases and J by 4 bases, with 12 bases between. CDR3 size: 13 residues. In DNA, the CDR3 is TGTGCCAGCAGACAGTATCAAGGCACTGAAGCTTTCTTT. It encodes CASRQYQGTEAFF.

This chain connects TRBV7-8 to TRBJ2-7; 11 bases align to TRBD2. The CDR3 is 13 residues long. J gave up 7 bases and V 5 bases, and 4 bases lay outside the gene matches. The germline gives CDR1 SGHVS, CDR2 FQNEAQ. The CDR3 loop reads CASSRLAGHEQYF. The CDR3, as DNA: TGTGCCAGCAGCAGACTAGCGGGACATGAGCAGTACTTC.

V is TRBV6-1 and J is TRBJ2-7, with 7 bases fitting TRBD1. The J segment lost 3 bases and the V segment lost 3 bases, leaving 5 bases of the junction unmatched. This CDR3 is built from 14 residues. Germline CDR1 is MNHNS and CDR2 is SASEGT. CDR3 loop: CASSEGDRNYEQYF. The CDR3 coding sequence is TGTGCCAGCAGTGAGGGGGACAGAAACTACGAGCAGTACTTC.

The chain employs TRBV3-1 (or the pseudogene TRBV3-2) and TRBJ1-1, with D possibly TRBD1 on 6 matching bases. Germline V gives CDR1 LGHDT, CDR2 YNNKEL (reference sequence). V was cut by 7 bases and J by 4 bases, with 10 bases left in between. The CDR3 runs 12 residues. The DNA of the CDR3 is TGTGCCAGCAACTTCAGGGGCACTGAAGCTTTCTTT. Its protein is CASNFRGTEAFF.

The V call is TRBV27, the J call TRBJ1-1; tentative D call: TRBD1 (5 bases). Trimming cost V 6 bases and J 7 bases, with 21 bases left between them. The CDR3 is 15 amino acids. Per germline, CDR1 MNHEY and CDR2 SMNVEV (reference sequence). The CDR3 DNA follows: TGTGCCAGCAGGACCTACCTGGGGGGGGACTATGAAGCTTTCTTT. This codes for CASRTYLGGDYEAFF.

The chain joins TRBV30 to TRBJ1-2, with TRBD1 matching 11 bases. The V gene end was trimmed by 4 bases and the J gene end by 6 bases; junction bases not matched to a gene: 7. The CDR3 spans 14 residues. Germline assignment: CDR1 GTSNPN and CDR2 SVGIG (reference sequence). The CDR3 nucleotides are TGTGCCTGGAACCCCGGACAGGGGGCTAATGGCTACACCTTC. Translated: CAWNPGQGANGYTF.

This chain's CDR3 is CASSDMSGEKLFF. CDR3 sequence (DNA): TGTGCCAGCTCAGACATGAGTGGTGAAAAACTGTTTTTT. The chain joins TRBV18 to TRBJ1-4, with D hard to call. Trimming removed 5 bases from V and 7 bases from J, with 11 bases in between. The CDR3 covers 13 residues. CDR1 is KGHSH, CDR2 LQKENI, per germline.

This clone was recorded a few times. The chain recombines TRBV18 with TRBJ1-5, with D unresolved. The germline V gene has CDR1 KGHSH and CDR2 LQKENI. The CDR3 totals 14 residues. The V end was cut by 6 bases, the J end by 0 bases, with 9 bases between. This chain's CDR3 is CASSPRDSNQPQHF. As DNA, the CDR3 is TGTGCCAGCTCGCCCCGGGATAGCAATCAGCCCCAGCATTTT.

The J gene is TRBJ1-4, the V gene TRBV30; maybe TRBD1 (5 bases). Trimming shortened V by 8 bases and J by 3 bases, and 10 bases separated the two germline ends. This CDR3 region has 12 residues. CDR1 is GTSNPN and CDR2 is SVGIG in the germline V gene (reference sequence). The CDR3 spells CASRGANEKLFF. The CDR3 nucleotides read TGTGCCAGCAGAGGGGCTAATGAAAAACTGTTTTTT.

The gene calls are TRBV10-3 and TRBJ2-7, with a tentative D call TRBD2 (5 bases). Germline V gene data show CDR1 as ENHRY and CDR2 as SYGVKD. The CDR3 has 15 residues. The V end was cut by 11 bases, the J end by 0 bases, with 20 bases between. CDR3 in amino acids: CAASSGVANSYEQYF. CDR3 DNA sequence: TGTGCCGCCTCTTCCGGAGTAGCGAACTCCTACGAGCAGTACTTC.

V is TRBV29-1 and J is TRBJ2-7; D gene uncertain. Trimming took off 4 bases at V and 2 bases at J, with 9 bases between the two ends. This CDR3 is built from 12 residues. Germline CDR1 reads SQVTM; CDR2 reads ANQGSEA. CDR3 DNA: TGCAGCGTTGGTCACGGCACCTACGAGCAGTACTTC. This encodes CSVGHGTYEQYF.

This clone appeared a few times. V is TRBV7-2 and J is TRBJ1-1; D ambiguous. From germline, CDR1 is SGHTA and CDR2 FQGNSA. The length of the CDR3 is 13 residues. Trimming stripped 5 bases from V and 1 base from J, with 8 bases between. CDR3 in amino acids: CASSDGSNTEAFF. The CDR3 DNA reads as TGTGCCAGCAGCGACGGCTCGAACACTGAAGCTTTCTTT.

This clone was observed a few times. The rearrangement links TRBV12-3 or TRBV12-4 to TRBJ1-1, with D maybe TRBD1 (5 bases). The CDR3 is 13 amino acids. V was trimmed by 4 bases and J by 1 base, leaving 7 bases between them. CDR3 sequence: CASSYDRNTEAFF. The CDR3 DNA reads as TGTGCCAGCAGTTACGACAGGAACACTGAAGCTTTCTTT.

The chain has TRBV19 and TRBJ1-1; D remains unclear. Deletions cut 3 bases from V and 8 bases from J, with 16 bases between. This CDR3 contains 14 residues. The V gene's germline CDR1 is LNHDA and CDR2 SQIVND (reference sequence). This chain's CDR3 is CASSIPRKGVEAFF. Here the CDR3 DNA reads TGTGCCAGTAGTATCCCCCGAAAGGGAGTAGAAGCTTTCTTT.

The chain has TRBV6-2 or TRBV6-3 and TRBJ2-3, with D possibly being TRBD2 (5 bases). The CDR3 is 16 amino acids. V lost 4 bases and J lost 1, with 15 bases in between. The V gene's germline CDR1 is MNHEY and CDR2 SVGEGT. The CDR3 here is CASSSELGSRTDTQYF. Here the CDR3 DNA reads TGTGCCAGCAGTTCCGAACTAGGATCCCGCACAGATACGCAGTATTTT.